This TCR beta chain derives from a study of vaccination effects on CD4 cells after COVID-19. With respect to this clone: Its antigen is currently unknown.

Clones were read by immunoSEQ multiplex PCR, and TCRdb kept only the in-frame ones, dropping some. In the table there are some 30,000 clones, more than 75% of which are singletons. Antigen-specific CD4+ T cells expanded by the ViraFEST assay with viral peptide pools were then sequenced. Between days 9 and 11 of culture, CD4+ T cells were separated out. The participants, recipients of two vaccine doses, got either BNT162b2 or mRNA-1273. For each well, 1.9 million or so PBMC were cultured with roughly 9.2 IU/ml IL-2 and approximately 10 ug/ml peptides. The CDR3 extends over 11 amino acids. The V gene lost 6 bases and the J gene lost 11 bases, with 14 bases spanning the gap. The V gene's germline CDR1 is DFQATT and CDR2 SNEGSKA (reference sequence).

The specimen comprised CD4+ T cells from PBMCs cultured with HCoV-NL63 spike peptides, sampled after COVID-19 vaccination. This rearrangement joins TRBV20-1 to TRBJ1-5, with D unresolved. This receptor was identified in a human donor who received a COVID-19 vaccine. Some clones in this sample may be carry-over from other donors' samples. For the CDR3, the DNA is TGCAGTGCATCGGACGGCCTTTCCCAGCATTTT. It translates to CSASDGLSQHF.